The 32 T cell receptor beta chains given below trace back to one sample, sequenced in a study of T cell responses to AZD1222 COVID-19 vaccine. Sequenced by immunoSEQ multiplex PCR; TCRdb stores in-frame clones only, minus some. Of some 150,000 clones in the sample, more than 85% were seen once. Sequencing was performed on peripheral blood, taken on day 0 of AZD1222 vaccination. These receptors originate from an adult in good health.

V gene TRBV29-1 combines with J gene TRBJ1-1; D not resolved. Trimming pared 4 bases from V and 0 bases from J, leaving 9 bases between. The CDR3 length is 13 residues. CDR1 SQVTM and CDR2 ANQGSEA come from the germline V gene. CDR3 bases: TGCAGCGTTGGTCAACAAATGAACACTGAAGCTTTCTTT. Amino acids: CSVGQQMNTEAFF.

The chain has TRBV25-1 and TRBJ1-5; D unclear. The CDR3 length is 14 residues. Trimming left V 3 bases short and J 0 bases short, with 6 bases between. CDR1 is MGHDK, CDR2 SYGVNS, per germline. For the CDR3, the DNA is TGTGCCAGCAGTGATAGGTATAGCAATCAGCCCCAGCATTTT. This sequence encodes CASSDRYSNQPQHF. Filled out from reference TRBV25-1 and TRBJ1-5, the complete variable domain reads EADIYQTPRYLVIGTGKKITLECSQTMGHDKMYWYQQDPGMELHLIHYSYGVNSTEKGDLSSESTVSRIRTEHFPLTLESARPSHTSQYLCASSDRYSNQPQHFGDGTRLSIL.

This clone was counted a few times. The chain links TRBV7-8 to TRBJ1-6, with D possibly matching TRBD1 (5 bases). The CDR3 is made up of 15 amino acids. CDR1 is SGHVS, CDR2 FQNEAQ, per germline. Deletions cut 5 bases from V and 9 bases from J, with 17 bases between. Written as DNA, the CDR3 is TGTGCCAGCAGCAACACGCAGGGTTCAATTTCACCCCTCCACTTT. Residues: CASSNTQGSISPLHF.

The chain combines TRBV19 with TRBJ1-1; possible D gene TRBD1, 5 bases. The CDR3 loop spans 15 amino acids. Trimming shortened V by 2 bases and J by 1 base, and 11 bases separated the two germline ends. From germline, CDR1 is LNHDA and CDR2 SQIVND (reference sequence). CDR3 sequence: CASSIRAGGNTEAFF. CDR3 in DNA: TGTGCCAGTAGTATAAGGGCGGGGGGGAACACTGAAGCTTTCTTT.

V gene TRBV10-3 combines with J gene TRBJ1-5, with no clear D. This CDR3 contains 16 residues. V shed 3 bases and J shed 0 bases, with 12 bases lying between them. Germline CDR1 and CDR2: ENHRY and SYGVKD. CDR3 nucleotide sequence: TGTGCCATCAGTGACCAGGATTCTTATAGCAATCAGCCCCAGCATTTT. Translation gives CAISDQDSYSNQPQHF.

The V gene is TRBV9, the J gene TRBJ2-1; 11 bases line up with TRBD1. The CDR3 consists of 15 residues. The germline gives CDR1 SGDLS, CDR2 YYNGEE. Trimming removed 0 bases from V and 8 bases from J; junction bases left unmatched: 4. CDR3 residues: CASSVAGTGGYEQFF. CDR3 DNA sequence: TGTGCCAGCAGCGTAGCCGGGACAGGGGGTTATGAGCAGTTCTTC. The full variable domain, its missing parts supplied by reference TRBV9 and TRBJ2-1, is DSGVTQTPKHLITATGQRVTLRCSPRSGDLSVYWYQQSLDQGLQFLIQYYNGEERAKGNILERFSAQQFPDLHSELNLSSLELGDSALYFCASSVAGTGGYEQFFGPGTRLTVL.

The chain uses TRBV7-8 and TRBJ2-3, with 9 positions matching TRBD1. CDR1 and CDR2 from the germline V gene are SGHVS and FQNEAQ. V was clipped by 7 bases and J by 5 bases; unmatched bases: 10. The CDR3 totals 15 residues. This CDR3 is CASTGTGGFGDTQYF. CDR3 nucleotide sequence: TGTGCCAGCACCGGTACAGGGGGCTTTGGAGATACGCAGTATTTT.

The chain combines TRBV10-3 with TRBJ1-1; D is unclear. V was shortened by 5 bases and J by 0 bases, with 7 bases between the two germline ends. The CDR3 has 13 amino acids. Germline V gives CDR1 ENHRY, CDR2 SYGVKD. CDR3 protein: CAISSLVNTEAFF. Written as DNA, the CDR3 is TGTGCCATCAGTTCGTTGGTGAACACTGAAGCTTTCTTT.

This clone was seen only once. The chain carries TRBV20-1 and TRBJ2-3; TRBD2 matches at 12 bases. The CDR3 is made up of 15 amino acids. Germline CDR1 reads DFQATT; CDR2 reads SNEGSKA (reference sequence). Trimming removed 3 bases from V and 6 bases from J; junction bases left unmatched: 7. Here the CDR3 DNA reads TGCAGTGCTAGTATTGCTAGCGGGGGGGAGGATACGCAGTATTTT. Translated: CSASIASGGEDTQYF.

This clone appeared once. The chain is built from TRBV9 and TRBJ2-7; 8 bases are a match to TRBD2. The CDR3 contains 17 residues. Germline CDR1 SGDLS, CDR2 YYNGEE. The ends lost 4 bases at V and 3 bases at J; junction bases unmatched: 15. The CDR3 sequence is CASSSRSSGATYYEQYF. CDR3 DNA: TGTGCCAGCAGCTCGAGAAGTAGCGGGGCAACGTACTACGAGCAGTACTTC.

This chain uses TRBV10-2 with TRBJ2-3, with TRBD1 matching 8 bases. Trimming cost V 6 bases and J 5 bases; bases outside gene matches: 4. CDR1 is WSHSY, CDR2 SAAADI, per germline. This CDR3 is 13 amino acids long. Here the CDR3 reads CASRQGAEDTQYF. The CDR3 DNA is TGCGCCAGCAGGCAGGGGGCCGAAGATACGCAGTATTTT.

The rearrangement uses TRBV29-1 and TRBJ2-3; perhaps TRBD2 as D (7 bases). V was trimmed by 1 base and J by 5 bases, leaving 13 bases between them. This CDR3 comprises 14 residues. Germline assignment: CDR1 SQVTM and CDR2 ANQGSEA. The DNA for the CDR3 is TGCAGCGTTGAAGGGGGAGGGGGAATAGATACGCAGTATTTT. It encodes CSVEGGGGIDTQYF.

This clone occurred once. This chain uses TRBV10-3 with TRBJ2-5; 7 positions match TRBD2. With 10 bases clipped from V and 5 bases from J, the junction kept 13 bases outside the gene matches. From germline, CDR1 is ENHRY and CDR2 SYGVKD. The CDR3 runs 14 residues. CDR3 bases: TGTGCCACGAGTCGCGAGGGCGGGGGTGAGACCCAGTACTTC. Its protein is CATSREGGGETQYF.

The CDR3 DNA follows: TGTGCCAGCAGTTTAGGCAGGGGGCAAGAGACCCAGTACTTC. This gives the protein CASSLGRGQETQYF. The chain couples TRBV27 to TRBJ2-5; 7 bases fit TRBD1. CDR3 size: 14 residues. The J segment lost 2 bases and the V segment lost 2 bases, leaving 2 bases of the junction unmatched. Germline CDR1 MNHEY, CDR2 SMNVEV (reference sequence).

This chain links TRBV27 with TRBJ1-6; no reliable D call. V lost 0 bases and J lost 13, with 10 bases in between. The CDR3 contains 13 residues. Looked up from germline, CDR1 is MNHEY and CDR2 is SMNVEV (reference sequence). The DNA of the CDR3 is TGTGCCAGCAGTTTATCAGGCGTCCAGCCCCTCCACTTT. This sequence encodes CASSLSGVQPLHF.

This chain connects TRBV5-6 to TRBJ2-3; 10 bases are shared with TRBD1. The CDR3 runs to 14 residues. Germline CDR1 SGHDT, CDR2 YYEEEE. J gave up 4 bases and V 4 bases, and 3 bases lay outside the gene matches. Here the CDR3 reads CASSHGQGADTQYF. The CDR3 DNA is TGTGCCAGCAGCCACGGACAGGGGGCAGATACGCAGTATTTT.

The CDR3 bases are TGTGCCAGCAGCGTAGTAGCTAGCGGGGGCCAAGAGACCCAGTACTTC. Protein: CASSVVASGGQETQYF. The chain combines TRBV9 with TRBJ2-5, with 10 bases matching TRBD2. CDR1 is SGDLS, CDR2 YYNGEE, per germline. The CDR3 spans 16 residues. V was clipped by 0 bases and J by 1 base; unmatched bases: 3.

The chain couples TRBV5-1 to TRBJ2-5, with D unresolved. Trimming shortened V by 7 bases and J by 2 bases, and 9 bases separated the two germline ends. This CDR3 is built from 12 residues. CDR1 and CDR2 from the germline V gene are SGHRS and YFSETQ. CDR3 sequence reads: CASHMGQETQYF. CDR3 DNA: TGCGCCAGCCATATGGGGCAAGAGACCCAGTACTTC. Filled out from reference TRBV5-1 and TRBJ2-5, the complete variable domain reads KAGVTQTPRYLIKTRGQQVTLSCSPISGHRSVSWYQQTPGQGLQFLFEYFSETQRNKGNFPGRFSGRQFSNSRSEMNVSTLELGDSALYLCASHMGQETQYFGPGTRLLVL.

This chain joins TRBV5-1 and TRBJ1-2, with 8 nucleotides matching TRBD1. The CDR3 consists of 15 residues. Germline trimming cut 3 bases from V and 0 bases from J; bases unmatched to any gene: 4. Germline V CDR1 and CDR2: SGHRS, YFSETQ. The CDR3: CASSSGQGTNYGYTF. DNA for the CDR3: TGCGCCAGCAGCTCCGGACAGGGTACTAACTATGGCTACACCTTC.

Points on this clone: Because the CDR3's place on the DNA is in doubt, the DNA is left out and the CDR3 is given as listed by TCRdb. The rearrangement joins TRBV19 to TRBJ1-2. A total of 16 residues make up the CDR3, ends included. Germline lookup yields CDR1 LNHDA and CDR2 SQIVND (reference sequence). CDR3: CASILTVAAPDYGYTF.

This clone is a singleton in its sample. Distinct nucleotide sequences in the sample also encode this CDR3. The chain has TRBV3-1 (or the pseudogene TRBV3-2) and TRBJ1-5; D unclear. CDR3 length: 14 residues. Germline CDR1 LGHDT, CDR2 YNNKEL (reference sequence). Trimming shortened V by 1 base and J by 4 bases, and 8 bases separated the two germline ends. Written as DNA, the CDR3 is TGTGCCAGCAGCCAAGTACTAGGGAATCAGCCCCAGCATTTT. Translation gives CASSQVLGNQPQHF.

The rearrangement links TRBV4-1 to TRBJ1-2, with D perhaps matching TRBD1 (5 bases). V was pared by 4 bases and J by 0 bases, with 15 bases between. This CDR3 has 16 amino acids. Germline lookup yields CDR1 MGHRA and CDR2 YSYEKL. The DNA for the CDR3 is TGCGCCAGCAGCCTAGCCTGGGACCCCTCTAACTATGGCTACACCTTC. It encodes CASSLAWDPSNYGYTF.

The chain has TRBV5-1 and TRBJ2-1, with a tentative D call TRBD1 (5 bases). This CDR3 comprises 12 residues. The V gene lost 4 bases and the J gene lost 10 bases, with 12 bases spanning the gap. In germline, CDR1 is SGHRS, CDR2 YFSETQ. Here the CDR3 DNA reads TGCGCCAGCAGCCCGCAGGGTTTGGAGCAGTTCTTC. Translated: CASSPQGLEQFF.

This rearrangement joins TRBV29-1 to TRBJ2-2, with 9 bases fitting TRBD2. The CDR3 contains 16 residues. Germline CDR1 SQVTM, CDR2 ANQGSEA. V gave up 2 bases and J gave up 0 bases; unmatched junction bases: 4. The CDR3 loop is CSVETSGGSNTGELFF. CDR3 coding DNA: TGCAGCGTTGAAACCAGCGGGGGGTCGAACACCGGGGAGCTGTTTTTT.

The J gene is TRBJ2-1, the V gene TRBV5-1; tentatively, D is TRBD2 (5 bases). This CDR3 is 14 amino acids long. The V end was cut by 2 bases, the J end by 7 bases, with 13 bases between. Germline assignment: CDR1 SGHRS and CDR2 YFSETQ. The CDR3: CASSFRLAMNEQFF. The CDR3 DNA sequence: TGCGCCAGCAGCTTTAGGCTAGCTATGAATGAGCAGTTCTTC. The whole variable domain, filled in from reference TRBV5-1 and TRBJ2-1, reads KAGVTQTPRYLIKTRGQQVTLSCSPISGHRSVSWYQQTPGQGLQFLFEYFSETQRNKGNFPGRFSGRQFSNSRSEMNVSTLELGDSALYLCASSFRLAMNEQFFGPGTRLTVL.

The V gene is TRBV15, the J gene TRBJ1-1; D is undetermined. The CDR3 is 14 amino acids. V was cut by 0 bases and J by 1 base, with 6 bases left in between. Germline V gene data show CDR1 as LNHNV and CDR2 as YYDKDF (reference sequence). CDR3 nucleotide sequence: TGTGCCACCAGCAGAGATTTCGAGAACACTGAAGCTTTCTTT. Its protein is CATSRDFENTEAFF.

The rearrangement links TRBV3-1 (or the pseudogene TRBV3-2) to TRBJ2-4; D gene ambiguous. The CDR3 is 17 amino acids. Germline CDR1 is LGHDT and CDR2 is YNNKEL (reference sequence). V was pared by 0 bases and J by 3 bases, with 15 bases between. The CDR3 DNA is TGTGCCAGCAGCCAAGACCTACAGTTCGTGGGCAAAAACATTCAGTACTTC. The encoded protein is CASSQDLQFVGKNIQYF.

The V and J genes are TRBV5-8 and TRBJ2-7; 7 bases are shared with TRBD1. V lost 5 bases, J lost 2 bases, and 7 bases stayed unmatched. This CDR3 is built from 14 residues. Germline V CDR1 and CDR2: SGHTS, YDEGEE. The CDR3 region is CASSRSGGPYEQYF. CDR3 DNA sequence: TGTGCCAGCAGTCGTTCAGGGGGTCCCTACGAGCAGTACTTC.

The chain has TRBV6-2 or TRBV6-3 and TRBJ2-3; 14 nucleotides match TRBD2. Germline CDR1 is MNHEY and CDR2 is SVGEGT. CDR3 size: 16 residues. V was pared by 5 bases and J by 5 bases, with 6 bases of the junction left unmatched. The DNA of the CDR3 is TGTGCCAGCAGTCGACTAGCGGGGGGGAACGGAGATACGCAGTATTTT. Translated, it gives CASSRLAGGNGDTQYF.

This chain connects TRBV27 to TRBJ2-6; D uncertain. This CDR3 is 15 amino acids long. Germline V gives CDR1 MNHEY, CDR2 SMNVEV (reference sequence). With 2 bases removed from V and 2 bases from J, the gap between germline ends came to 7 bases. The CDR3 protein is CASSLTLAGANVLTF. In DNA form, the CDR3 reads TGTGCCAGCAGTTTAACCCTCGCTGGGGCCAACGTCCTGACTTTC.

The gene calls are TRBV29-1 and TRBJ2-3; 11 bases are shared with TRBD2. This CDR3 region has 16 residues. From germline, CDR1 is SQVTM and CDR2 ANQGSEA. Trimming cost V 6 bases and J 0 bases; bases outside gene matches: 8. The CDR3 DNA sequence: TGCAGCGTGGACCAGGGGACTAGCGGTAGCACAGATACGCAGTATTTT. Translation: CSVDQGTSGSTDTQYF.

This clone was picked up one time. This rearrangement joins TRBV18 to TRBJ1-5; D unresolved. Trimming removed 3 bases at V and 0 bases at J, with 6 bases between. Germline CDR1 reads KGHSH; CDR2 reads LQKENI. The CDR3 consists of 14 residues. Written as DNA, the CDR3 is TGTGCCAGCTCACCGGGGAATAGCAATCAGCCCCAGCATTTT. Translating it yields CASSPGNSNQPQHF. The entire variable domain, with the rest obtained from reference TRBV18 and TRBJ1-5, is as follows: NAGVMQNPRHLVRRRGQEARLRCSPMKGHSHVYWYRQLPEEGLKFMVYLQKENIIDESGMPKERFSAEFPKEGPSILRIQQVVRGDSAAYFCASSPGNSNQPQHFGDGTRLSIL.